This T cell receptor beta chain was observed in a study of Graves' ophthalmopathy and Graves' hyperthyroidism. Diagnostic conclusions were grounded in clinical symptoms, serum thyroxine, TRAb, thyroid ultrasound and orbital computed tomography. CDR3 regions of TCR beta were amplified from RNA transcripts. HTBI primers were employed in first-round RT-PCR, then a second-round multiplex PCR followed. A single record per CDR3 protein comes from TCRdb applying MiXCR to the multiplex PCR reads. There are around 26,000 distinct CDR3 sequences in the sample; nearly 50% occur only once, and approximately 7% lies in the top ten. This clonotype occurred many times. V was clipped by 1 base and J by 2 bases, with 5 bases between them. Per germline, CDR1 MGHRA and CDR2 YSYEKL. The CDR3 extends over 13 amino acids.

The sequencing input was peripheral blood. The V and J genes are TRBV4-1 and TRBJ2-5; D remains unclear. The receptor was derived from an adult woman with stable Graves' hyperthyroidism. The DNA for the CDR3 is TGCGCCAGCAGCCAAGTTCTACAAGAGACCCAGTACTTC. Residues: CASSQVLQETQYF.